This T cell receptor (beta chain) is from a study of blood T cells in healthy people across ages. Study results and limitations: When one million T cells were used, diversity estimates were thought to be underestimates. Unsorted PBMCs prevented conclusive naive versus antigen-experienced comparison.

This CDR3 comprises 14 residues. V lost 5 bases and J lost 5; bases outside the gene matches: 9. Germline CDR1 is SQVTM and CDR2 is ANQGSEA. This clonotype was detected ten times or more. Antigen: not known. It was with a sample-barcoded 5' primer and a J-beta primer mix that a second PCR of roughly 7 to 12 cycles was run. Each sample provided no less than 2.5 million CDR3-containing paired-end reads. TCRdb used MiXCR to reprocess the 5' RACE reads, holding one entry per CDR3 protein. The data contain fewer than 2 million distinct CDR3 sequences, more than 35% of them seen just once; the ten biggest clones take up roughly 23%.

This chain joins TRBV29-1 and TRBJ2-5, with TRBD1 matching over 9 bases. Material: blood. The receptor was isolated from a human donor in good health. The DNA for the CDR3 is TGCAGCGTTCGCCTCGGACAGGGGTTGGAGACCCAGTACTTC. This gives the protein CSVRLGQGLETQYF.